Listed here are 3 T cell receptor beta chains from one sample, sequenced in a study of shared clonotypes between healthy human individuals. Using immunoSEQ multiplex PCR, the repertoire was profiled, and TCRdb retains in-frame clones only, with some absent. The profile shows 2 million to 2.5 million clones, over 90% of them singletons. Sequencing input: naive CD4+ T cells from PBMCs. Subset meaning: CD45RA+ positively selected. The receptors were sampled from a man aged 18 to 30 in good health. Some clones in this sample may be carry-over from other donors' samples.

The chain has TRBV5-1 and TRBJ2-3; D is ambiguous. The CDR3 loop spans 16 amino acids. Per the germline V gene, CDR1 is SGHRS and CDR2 is YFSETQ. Trimming took off 4 bases at V and 2 bases at J, with 17 bases between the two ends. The CDR3, as DNA: TGCGCCAGCAGCCCAAGCCGGACGGCGAACACAGATACGCAGTATTTT. Amino acid sequence: CASSPSRTANTDTQYF.

V is TRBV5-1 and J is TRBJ2-6; perhaps D is TRBD1 or TRBD2 (5 bases each). The CDR3 contains 14 residues. Trimming took off 5 bases at V and 2 bases at J, with 8 bases between the two ends. Germline assignment: CDR1 SGHRS and CDR2 YFSETQ. Here the CDR3 DNA reads TGCGCCAGCAGTCGGGGCCCTGGGGCCAACGTCCTGACTTTC. Protein product: CASSRGPGANVLTF.

The rearrangement uses TRBV18 and TRBJ2-5, with D perhaps matching TRBD1 or TRBD2 (5 bases each). The V gene's germline CDR1 is KGHSH and CDR2 LQKENI. The CDR3 totals 13 residues. Trimming took 7 bases from V and 9 from J, leaving 18 bases between them. In nucleotides, the CDR3 is TGTGCCAGCTGTTTACTCCGGGACGCGTCCCAGTACTTC. Protein product: CASCLLRDASQYF.